These T cell receptor beta chains were read from a single sample in a study of T cell clones after liver transplantation. TCRdb's table, derived via immunoSEQ multiplex PCR, lists solely in-frame clones and lacks some. Altogether tens of thousands of clones are present, roughly nine tenths being singletons, with the ten largest covering approximately 2.5%. The material sequenced was CD4+ T cells from blood, taken before liver transplant. Receptors were obtained from a human donor who received a liver transplant. Each CDR3 is given with its conserved first and last residue. Fields, in order: J gene, V gene, D gene, clone size, CDR3 protein, CDR3 DNA. A D gene is named only where the DNA matches it firmly. Size is omitted from some rows. Given values are once, few, many or a class for expanded clones.

J: TRBJ2-7; V: TRBV7-2; D: TRBD2; size: NA; CDR3: CASSLDGPSGEQYF; DNA: TGTGCCAGCAGCTTAGACGGGCCTAGCGGCGAGCAGTACTTC
J: TRBJ2-7; V: TRBV2; D: TRBD1; size: NA; CDR3: CASSGDSYEQYF; DNA: TGTGCCAGCAGTGGGGACAGCTACGAGCAGTACTTC
J: TRBJ1-4; V: TRBV5-1; D: NA; size: NA; CDR3: CASSFGAGDNEKLFF; DNA: TGCGCCAGCAGCTTTGGAGCAGGCGATAATGAAAAACTGTTTTTT
J: TRBJ1-1; V: TRBV30; D: TRBD1; size: few; CDR3: CAWKSGGMLNTEAFF; DNA: TGTGCCTGGAAATCAGGGGGGATGTTGAACACTGAAGCTTTCTTT
J: TRBJ1-2; V: TRBV5-4; D: NA; size: NA; CDR3: CASSLVRRDDYGYTF; DNA: TGTGCCAGCAGCTTGGTGCGACGGGATGACTATGGCTACACCTTC
J: TRBJ2-1; V: TRBV2; D: NA; size: NA; CDR3: CASSSQGSSYNEQFF; DNA: TGTGCCAGCAGTTCACAGGGTTCATCCTACAATGAGCAGTTCTTC
J: TRBJ1-1; V: TRBV28; D: NA; size: NA; CDR3: CASSLGSPTEAFF; DNA: TGTGCCAGCAGTCTCGGTTCTCCGACTGAAGCTTTCTTT
J: TRBJ2-3; V: TRBV19; D: TRBD1; size: NA; CDR3: CASSTAGGTSTDTQYF; DNA: TGTGCCAGTAGTACCGCAGGGGGAACTAGCACAGATACGCAGTATTTT
J: TRBJ2-1; V: TRBV11-3; D: NA; size: NA; CDR3: CASSFSADGEQFF; DNA: TGTGCCAGCAGCTTTTCCGCGGATGGGGAGCAGTTCTTC
J: TRBJ1-2; V: TRBV6-1; D: TRBD1; size: NA; CDR3: CASTGTGGARYTF; DNA: TGTGCCAGCACCGGGACAGGGGGAGCCCGCTACACCTTC
J: TRBJ1-4; V: TRBV27; D: NA; size: few; CDR3: CASSSYMGAETTNEKLFF; DNA: TGTGCCAGCAGTTCCTATATGGGGGCGGAGACAACTAATGAAAAACTGTTTTTT
J: TRBJ1-5; V: TRBV29-1; D: NA; size: few; CDR3: CSVVYRDQPQHF; DNA: TGCAGCGTTGTCTACAGAGATCAGCCCCAGCATTTT
J: TRBJ2-3; V: TRBV5-4; D: TRBD1; size: NA; CDR3: CASGLTGVGSDTQYF; DNA: TGTGCCAGCGGATTGACAGGGGTCGGATCAGATACGCAGTATTTT
J: TRBJ1-3; V: TRBV19; D: NA; size: NA; CDR3: CASSTNWNSGNTIYF; DNA: TGTGCCAGTAGTACTAACTGGAACTCTGGAAACACCATATATTTT
J: TRBJ2-3; V: TRBV9; D: NA; size: NA; CDR3: CASSLRSQSSTDTQYF; DNA: TGTGCCAGCAGCCTAAGGAGCCAGAGTAGCACAGATACGCAGTATTTT
J: TRBJ2-3; V: TRBV5-8; D: TRBD2; size: once; CDR3: CASSKGLAGSTDTQYF; DNA: TGTGCCAGCAGCAAAGGACTAGCGGGAAGCACAGATACGCAGTATTTT
J: TRBJ1-3; V: TRBV29-1; D: NA; size: few; CDR3: CSVVDGGSNSGNTIYF; DNA: TGCAGCGTTGTGGATGGGGGTTCAAACTCTGGAAACACCATATATTTT
J: TRBJ1-1; V: TRBV7-8; D: NA; size: NA; CDR3: CASSLLRTDEAFF; DNA: TGTGCCAGCAGCCTTTTGAGGACGGACGAAGCTTTCTTT
J: TRBJ2-1; V: TRBV6-5; D: TRBD2; size: NA; CDR3: CASSYKKIAGYNEQFF; DNA: TGTGCCAGCAGTTATAAAAAAATAGCGGGATACAATGAGCAGTTCTTC
J: TRBJ2-2; V: TRBV11-3; D: TRBD2; size: NA; CDR3: CASSLDLGGRNTGELFF; DNA: TGTGCCAGCAGCTTAGATCTTGGCGGGAGGAACACCGGGGAGCTGTTTTTT